Given below is one T cell receptor beta chain in context. The CDR3 contains 14 residues. V was trimmed by 3 bases and J by 5 bases, leaving 15 bases between them. CDR1 is SGHRS and CDR2 is YFSETQ in the germline V gene. These data are taken from a study of OX40 agonist ivuxolimab in advanced cancers. Study details: Cohort: around 83% men, mean age approximately 60, aged roughly 23 to 90.

It was autoimmune disease history or systemic immunosuppression that excluded patients. Using immunoSEQ multiplex PCR, the repertoire was profiled, and TCRdb retains in-frame clones only, with some absent. The data contain some 45,000 clones, about 86% of them singletons. The source is an adult with an advanced solid tumor such as melanoma, head and neck, liver or kidney cancer. The rearrangement uses TRBV5-1 and TRBJ2-7; D is tentatively TRBD1 or TRBD2 (5 bases each). Sequences were derived from CD4+ or CD8+ T cells sorted from blood, sampled in a trial of the OX40 agonist ivuxolimab. CDR3 bases: TGCGCCAGCAGCTGGACCACAGGAGGCGACGAGCAGTACGTC. Protein: CASSWTTGGDEQYV.